This TCR beta chain came from a study of tumor-infiltrating lymphocytes in primary liver carcinoma. Points from the study as a whole: Blood trailed tumors significantly in top-250-clone fraction (p = 0.039).

Comments on this clonotype: Its antigen is currently unknown.

Unsorted bulk tissue, about 18-31 mg of it, served as the source for co-extraction of RNA and DNA. The patients lived with chronic HBV infection and had not yet received any treatment. Using a constant-region primer together with ProtoScript II reverse transcriptase, TCR beta cDNA was made from approximately 500 ng of total RNA. Researchers made the TCR beta libraries by running three nested multiplex PCR rounds with slightly modified ARM-PCR. Both of the initial two PCR rounds ran for nine to eleven cycles and employed TRBV1-TRBV30 forward primers alongside a C-beta reverse primer. TCRdb re-called the multiplex PCR reads through MiXCR, storing one row per CDR3 protein. The data show tens of thousands of distinct CDR3 sequences, about three quarters seen once. Germline V lookup: CDR1 SQVTM, CDR2 ANQGSEA. The CDR3 spans 13 residues. Trimming shortened V by 7 bases and J by 8 bases, and 18 bases separated the two germline ends.

The chain combines TRBV29-1 with TRBJ2-1, with D maybe TRBD2 (5 bases). This receptor was obtained from a man aged 40-49 years with primary liver carcinoma and hepatitis B virus infection. Sample: liver tumor tissue from sampling region 3. Subset given: tumor region T3, left-lateral pole. For the CDR3, the DNA is TGCAGCGCCGCCCCTGACTATCACGATGAGCAGTTCTTC. Translation gives CSAAPDYHDEQFF.